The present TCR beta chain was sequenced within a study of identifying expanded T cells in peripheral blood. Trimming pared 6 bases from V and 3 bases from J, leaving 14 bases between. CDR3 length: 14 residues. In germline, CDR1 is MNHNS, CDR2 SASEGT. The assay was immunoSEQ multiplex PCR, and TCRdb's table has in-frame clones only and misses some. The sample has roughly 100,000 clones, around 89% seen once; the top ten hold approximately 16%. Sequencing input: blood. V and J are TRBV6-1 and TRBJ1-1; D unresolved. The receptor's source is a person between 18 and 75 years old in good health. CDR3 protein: CASRGIREYTEAFF. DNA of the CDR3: TGTGCCAGCAGGGGTATTAGGGAGTACACTGAAGCTTTCTTT.